This is a list of T cell receptor delta chains from one sample in a study of Vδ1+ human thymocytes. TCRdb used CATT to re-call clones from the multiplex PCR reads. The sample holds about 27,000 delta-chain clones, about 29% seen once. Source material: Vdelta1+ gamma-delta thymocytes from the thymus. Every receptor here comes from a boy under three years old who had congenital heart surgery. Both conserved end residues are part of each CDR3. Each record gives: V gene, J gene, D gene, clone size, CDR3 DNA, CDR3 protein. D genes are given only for firm matches. Clone size, where shown, is once, few, many, or a class for clones that have expanded.

v_gene: TRDV1; j_gene: TRDJ1; d_gene: TRDD3; abundance: -; CDR3nt: TGTGCTCGTGGGGAACATCACCGTGCCTACTCTACTGGGGGACCAATGTACACCGATAAACTCATCTTT; CDR3aa: CARGEHHRAYSTGGPMYTDKLIF
v_gene: TRDV1; j_gene: TRDJ1; d_gene: -; abundance: -; CDR3nt: TGTGCTCTTGGGGAATGGGGTCGCTTTCGAGGAGACACCGATAAACTCATCTTT; CDR3aa: CALGEWGRFRGDTDKLIF
v_gene: TRDV1; j_gene: TRDJ1; d_gene: TRDD3; abundance: few; CDR3nt: TGTGCTCTTGGGGAATCTCTACTGGGGGGTCCACACACCGATAAACTCATCTTT; CDR3aa: CALGESLLGGPHTDKLIF
v_gene: TRDV1; j_gene: TRDJ1; d_gene: TRDD3; abundance: few; CDR3nt: TGTGCTCTTGGGGAACTTCCCCTGGGGGATACCAGGTACACCGATAAACTCATCTTT; CDR3aa: CALGELPLGDTRYTDKLIF
v_gene: TRDV1; j_gene: TRDJ1; d_gene: TRDD3; abundance: medium-sized; CDR3nt: TGTGCTCTTGGGGACCCCTGGGGGATACGGAGCGGTGGCACCGATAAACTCATCTTT; CDR3aa: CALGDPWGIRSGGTDKLIF
v_gene: TRDV1; j_gene: TRDJ1; d_gene: -; abundance: -; CDR3nt: TGTGCTCTCCTACCCCTAGTTTGCAACACCGATAAACTCATCTTT; CDR3aa: CALLPLVCNTDKLIF
v_gene: TRDV1; j_gene: TRDJ1; d_gene: -; abundance: -; CDR3nt: TGTGCTCTTGGGGGCGGCCCCTTTTCCTACCAGGGGCTGGGGACTCACACCGATAAACTCATCTTT; CDR3aa: CALGGGPFSYQGLGTHTDKLIF
v_gene: TRDV1; j_gene: TRDJ1; d_gene: -; abundance: -; CDR3nt: TGTGCTCTTGGGGAAGCGGAGATGGCGCTATACACCGATAAACTCATCTTT; CDR3aa: CALGEAEMALYTDKLIF
v_gene: TRDV1; j_gene: TRDJ1; d_gene: -; abundance: -; CDR3nt: TGTGCTCTTGGGGGAACGCGAAATCTGGGGTTAACCGATAAACTCATCTTT; CDR3aa: CALGGTRNLGLTDKLIF
v_gene: TRDV1; j_gene: TRDJ1; d_gene: TRDD3; abundance: -; CDR3nt: TGTGCTCTTGGGGGACTGGGGAGGGCGTGTGATAAACTCATCTTT; CDR3aa: CALGGLGRACDKLIF
v_gene: TRDV1; j_gene: TRDJ1; d_gene: -; abundance: few; CDR3nt: TGTGCTCTTGGGGAAAACGTAACCTGCTGGGTATACACCGATAAACTCATCTTT; CDR3aa: CALGENVTCWVYTDKLIF
v_gene: TRDV1; j_gene: TRDJ1; d_gene: -; abundance: once; CDR3nt: TGTGCTCTTGGGGAATCTCCACTCGGTTTGGGGAGGACCGATAAACTCATCTTT; CDR3aa: CALGESPLGLGRTDKLIF
v_gene: TRDV1; j_gene: TRDJ1; d_gene: -; abundance: -; CDR3nt: TGTGCTCTTGGGGAAGGGACTCCTACCCCTGGGGAGTTGGCGATCGATAAACTCATCTTT; CDR3aa: CALGEGTPTPGELAIDKLIF
v_gene: TRDV1; j_gene: TRDJ1; d_gene: TRDD3; abundance: -; CDR3nt: TGTGCTCTTGGGGAATTAAGTGCGTCCTACCTGAAACTGGGGGGACTCATCTTT; CDR3aa: CALGELSASYLKLGGLIF
v_gene: TRDV1; j_gene: TRDJ1; d_gene: -; abundance: few; CDR3nt: TGTGCTCTTGGGGAACCGGGAAAGCTGGGGAATCCGTTGTACACCGATAAACTCATCTTT; CDR3aa: CALGEPGKLGNPLYTDKLIF
v_gene: TRDV1; j_gene: TRDJ1; d_gene: TRDD3; abundance: -; CDR3nt: TGTGCTCTTGGGGATTGTTCCTCCCGTACTGGGGGATACCTTTACACCGATAAACTCATCTTT; CDR3aa: CALGDCSSRTGGYLYTDKLIF
v_gene: TRDV1; j_gene: TRDJ1; d_gene: TRDD3; abundance: -; CDR3nt: TGTGCTCTTGGGGCCTGCCGGGGGGGTTCTAGCCACCACATCAACTCAGTACTGGGGGGCTACACCGATAAACTCATCTTT; CDR3aa: CALGACRGGSSHHINSVLGGYTDKLIF
v_gene: TRDV1; j_gene: TRDJ1; d_gene: -; abundance: few; CDR3nt: TGTGCTCTTGGGGAAAGGATCCTACAGGGGATCCGTCTGCACACCGATAAACTCATCTTT; CDR3aa: CALGERILQGIRLHTDKLIF
v_gene: TRDV1; j_gene: TRDJ1; d_gene: -; abundance: -; CDR3nt: TGTGCTCTTGGGGAACTATACTGTAATCTTCCGGATCACACCGATAAACTCATCTTT; CDR3aa: CALGELYCNLPDHTDKLIF
v_gene: TRDV1; j_gene: TRDJ1; d_gene: -; abundance: -; CDR3nt: TGTGCTCTTGGGGAACAGACTCCCCGCAACCGACGCCGGTTATCGGAACTAGGTCTCATCTTT; CDR3aa: CALGEQTPRNRRRLSELGLIF
v_gene: TRDV2; j_gene: TRDJ1; d_gene: -; abundance: -; CDR3nt: TGTGCCTGTTGTGGGATTAGCACCGATAAACCCATCTTT; CDR3aa: CACCGISTDKPIF
v_gene: TRDV1; j_gene: TRDJ1; d_gene: -; abundance: medium-sized; CDR3nt: TGTGCTCTTGGGGAATCCCATTCCTCGCATTTTACGGCCTCCGATAAACTCATCTTT; CDR3aa: CALGESHSSHFTASDKLIF
v_gene: TRDV1; j_gene: TRDJ1; d_gene: -; abundance: -; CDR3nt: TGTGCTCTTGGACGTAGGCCTCTCCTACCGTTCTCGTACACCGATAAACTCATCTTT; CDR3aa: CALGRRPLLPFSYTDKLIF
v_gene: TRDV1; j_gene: TRDJ1; d_gene: TRDD2; abundance: -; CDR3nt: TGTGCTCTTGGGGAAGCGTTCCTACAAAGGTCGTACACCGATAAACTCATCTTT; CDR3aa: CALGEAFLQRSYTDKLIF